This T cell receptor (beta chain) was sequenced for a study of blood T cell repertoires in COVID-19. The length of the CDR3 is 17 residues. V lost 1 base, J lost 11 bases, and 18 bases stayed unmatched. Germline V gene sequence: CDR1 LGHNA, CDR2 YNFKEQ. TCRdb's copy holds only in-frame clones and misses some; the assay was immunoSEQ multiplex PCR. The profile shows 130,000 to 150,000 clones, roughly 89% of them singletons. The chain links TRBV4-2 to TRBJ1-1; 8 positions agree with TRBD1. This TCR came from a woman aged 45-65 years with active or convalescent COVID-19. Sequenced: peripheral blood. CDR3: CASSQGYPGQGGLTAFF. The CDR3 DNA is TGTGCCAGCAGCCAAGGGTATCCAGGACAGGGAGGATTGACGGCTTTCTTT.